The sequence of this T cell receptor beta chain was determined in a study of CD8+ T cells in alopecia areata. Study overall: Among treated patients, oral tofacitinib was administered at 5 to 10 mg twice daily. Overall study results and limits: Sequencing of scalp samples also captures resident alphabeta T cells of normal skin. Patients showed less clear TCR sequence sharing than mice, possibly partly because of HLA diversity.

To note about this clone: What it binds is not known.

Collection of lesional scalp punch biopsies and peripheral blood was performed in alopecia areata patients. TCR sequencing used cDNA made by reverse transcription of extracted RNA. Profiling relied on immunoSEQ multiplex PCR, and the TCRdb table lists in-frame clones only, not all of them. The sample shows hundreds of thousands of clones, 57% of them seen only once. CDR1 and CDR2 from the germline V gene are MNHNY and SVGAGI (reference sequence). CDR3 size: 13 residues. The V end was cut by 5 bases, the J end by 6 bases, with 11 bases between. This sequence was found in a human donor with alopecia areata. The J gene is TRBJ2-1, the V gene TRBV6-6; no clear D. The input for sequencing was CD4+ T cells sorted from blood, taken at week 0. CDR3 coding DNA: TGTGCCAGCAGTCAGATAACAGTCAATGAGCAGTTCTTC. It specifies CASSQITVNEQFF.